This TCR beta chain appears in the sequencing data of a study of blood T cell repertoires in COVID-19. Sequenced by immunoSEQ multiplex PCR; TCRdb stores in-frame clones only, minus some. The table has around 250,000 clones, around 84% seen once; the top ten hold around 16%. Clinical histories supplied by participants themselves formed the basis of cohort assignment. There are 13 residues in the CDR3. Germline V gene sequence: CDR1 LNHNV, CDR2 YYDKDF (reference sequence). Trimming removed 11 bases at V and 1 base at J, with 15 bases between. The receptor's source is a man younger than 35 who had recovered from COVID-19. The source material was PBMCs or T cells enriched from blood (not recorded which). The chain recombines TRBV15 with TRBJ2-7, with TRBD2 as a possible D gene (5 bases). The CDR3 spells CASGVDMSYEQYF. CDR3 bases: TGTGCCTCCGGGGTTGACATGTCCTACGAGCAGTACTTC.